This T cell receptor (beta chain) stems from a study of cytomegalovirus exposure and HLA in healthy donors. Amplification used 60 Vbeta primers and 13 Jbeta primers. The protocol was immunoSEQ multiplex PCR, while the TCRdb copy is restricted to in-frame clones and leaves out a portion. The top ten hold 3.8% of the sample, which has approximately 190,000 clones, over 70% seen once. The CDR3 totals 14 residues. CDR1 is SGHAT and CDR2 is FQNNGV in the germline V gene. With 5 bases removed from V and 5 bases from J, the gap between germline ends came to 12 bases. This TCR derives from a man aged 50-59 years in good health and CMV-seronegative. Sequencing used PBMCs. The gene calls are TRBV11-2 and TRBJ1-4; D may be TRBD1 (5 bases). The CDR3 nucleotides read TGTGCCAGCAGCCTCGGAGGGGCGAATGAAAAACTGTTTTTT. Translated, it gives CASSLGGANEKLFF.